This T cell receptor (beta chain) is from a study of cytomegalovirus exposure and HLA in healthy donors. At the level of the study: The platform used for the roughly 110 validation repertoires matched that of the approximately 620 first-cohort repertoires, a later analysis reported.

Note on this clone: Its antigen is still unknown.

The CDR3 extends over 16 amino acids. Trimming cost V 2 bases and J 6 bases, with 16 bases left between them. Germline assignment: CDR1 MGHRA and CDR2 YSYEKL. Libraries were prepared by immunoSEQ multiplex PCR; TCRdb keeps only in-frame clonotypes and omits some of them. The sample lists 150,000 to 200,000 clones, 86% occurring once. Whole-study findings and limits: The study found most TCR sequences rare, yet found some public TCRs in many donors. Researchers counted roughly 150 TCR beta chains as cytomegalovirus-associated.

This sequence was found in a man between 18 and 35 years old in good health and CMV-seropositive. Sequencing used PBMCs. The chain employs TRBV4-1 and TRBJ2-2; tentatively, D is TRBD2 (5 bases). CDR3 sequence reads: CASSQRWAGFPGELFF. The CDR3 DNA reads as TGCGCCAGCAGCCAAAGGTGGGCGGGTTTCCCCGGGGAGCTGTTTTTT.